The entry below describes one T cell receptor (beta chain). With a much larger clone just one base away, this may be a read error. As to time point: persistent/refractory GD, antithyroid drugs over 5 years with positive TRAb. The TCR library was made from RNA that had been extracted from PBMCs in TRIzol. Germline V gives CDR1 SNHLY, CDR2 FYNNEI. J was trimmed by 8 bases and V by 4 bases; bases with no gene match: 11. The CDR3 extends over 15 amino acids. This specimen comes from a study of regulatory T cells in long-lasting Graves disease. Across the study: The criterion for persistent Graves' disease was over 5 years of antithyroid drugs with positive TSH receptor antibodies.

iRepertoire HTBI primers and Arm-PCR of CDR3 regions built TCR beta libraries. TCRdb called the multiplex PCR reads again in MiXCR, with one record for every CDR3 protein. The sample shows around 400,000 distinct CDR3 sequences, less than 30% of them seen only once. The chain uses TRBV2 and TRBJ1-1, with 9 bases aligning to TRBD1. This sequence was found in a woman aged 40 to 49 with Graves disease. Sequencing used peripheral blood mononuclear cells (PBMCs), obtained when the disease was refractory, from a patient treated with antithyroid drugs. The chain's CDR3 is CASSVYRGPAGEAFF. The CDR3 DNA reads TGTGCCAGCAGTGTGTACAGGGGGCCGGCCGGCGAAGCTTTCTTT. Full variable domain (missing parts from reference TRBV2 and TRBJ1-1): EPEVTQTPSHQVTQMGQEVILRCVPISNHLYFYWYRQILGQKVEFLVSFYNNEISEKSEIFDDQFSVERPDGSNFTLKIRSTKLEDSAMYFCASSVYRGPAGEAFFGQGTRLTVV.